These T cell receptor beta chains were read from a single sample in a study of PD-1 blockade in mismatch repair-deficient tumors. The method was immunoSEQ multiplex PCR; TCRdb's version includes in-frame clones alone and lacks a portion of them. The table has tens of thousands of clones, 81% seen once. The sample consisted of peripheral blood, taken 12 weeks after starting pembrolizumab. The origin of the receptors is an adult with mismatch repair-deficient cancer. CDR3s include the opening cysteine and the closing phenylalanine or tryptophan. D genes are given only for firm matches. Clone size, where shown, is once, few, many, or a class for clones that have expanded.

cdr3_nt,cdr3_aa,d_call,j_call,clone_size,v_call
TGTGCCAGCAGCTTAGATCGCAGGGGCGTCTCTGGAAACACCATATATTTT,CASSLDRRGVSGNTIYF,.,TRBJ1-3,.,TRBV7-9
TGTGCCTGGAGGAAGTATCGGACTAGCGGGAGGGCCGGAACCGGGGAGCTGTTTTTT,CAWRKYRTSGRAGTGELFF,TRBD2,TRBJ2-2,once,TRBV30
TGTGCCAGCAGCTTAGATCGGGGCTCCTACAATGAGCAGTTCTTC,CASSLDRGSYNEQFF,.,TRBJ2-1,once,TRBV11-3
TGTGCCAGCAGTGAATCAGGCCAGGCGGCTGAAAAACTGTTTTTT,CASSESGQAAEKLFF,.,TRBJ1-4,.,TRBV6-1
TGTGCCAGTAGTATAAAAGCCAAAAACATTCAGTACTTC,CASSIKAKNIQYF,.,TRBJ2-4,once,TRBV19
TGTGCCAGCAGCAGGGGACAGGCGATCAATCAGCCCCAGCATTTT,CASSRGQAINQPQHF,TRBD1,TRBJ1-5,once,TRBV7-2
TGTGCCAGCAGACTCCCTGGGGCCAACGTCCTGACTTTC,CASRLPGANVLTF,.,TRBJ2-6,few,TRBV28
TGTGCCAGCAGCGTAGCTCAGTGGAATGAGCAGTTCTTC,CASSVAQWNEQFF,.,TRBJ2-1,.,TRBV9
TGTGCCAGCAGCCTCGGGCGCCCCGGGGAGCTGTTTTTT,CASSLGRPGELFF,.,TRBJ2-2,.,TRBV13
TGCGCCAGCAGCCAACAGGGTGACGTTCAGCCCCAGCATTTT,CASSQQGDVQPQHF,.,TRBJ1-5,few,TRBV4-1
TGTGCCAGCAGCGCGCCTAGAGACAGGGGATACGGGTTGGAGCAGTACTTC,CASSAPRDRGYGLEQYF,TRBD1,TRBJ2-7,medium-sized,TRBV9
TGCGCCAGCAGCCGCCCCACGGGGGTCCACGAGCAGTACTTC,CASSRPTGVHEQYF,.,TRBJ2-7,.,TRBV4-1
TGCACCAGCAGGCGGGACAATGAGCAGTTCTTC,CTSRRDNEQFF,.,TRBJ2-1,.,TRBV5-1
TGCAGCGTAGTCCCCGGGGACAGCCGAACCTACGAGCAGTACTTC,CSVVPGDSRTYEQYF,TRBD1,TRBJ2-7,few,TRBV29-1
TGTGCCAGCAGCTTGGCCCGTGGCGGCAACTATGGCTACACCTTC,CASSLARGGNYGYTF,.,TRBJ1-2,.,TRBV7-9
TGTGCCAGCTCACCAGAGCGGGAACTAGCCAAAAACATTCAGTACTTC,CASSPERELAKNIQYF,TRBD2,TRBJ2-4,.,TRBV18
TGTGCCATCAGTGGCGCATACGAGCAGTACTTC,CAISGAYEQYF,.,TRBJ2-7,.,TRBV10-3
TGCAGCGTTCGAGCTAGCGGACAAGAGACCCAGTACTTC,CSVRASGQETQYF,TRBD2,TRBJ2-5,.,TRBV29-1
TGTGCCAGCAGCTCAGTTGGAGGGCCGGGGGAGCAGTACTTC,CASSSVGGPGEQYF,.,TRBJ2-7,.,TRBV7-3
TGTGCCAGCAGCTTAGTACTAGCGGGAGAGACCCAGTACTTC,CASSLVLAGETQYF,TRBD2,TRBJ2-5,.,TRBV7-9
TGTGCCAGCAAAATAGCCAGGGGGACCGGCTATGGCTACACCTTC,CASKIARGTGYGYTF,TRBD1,TRBJ1-2,.,TRBV19
TGTGCCAGCAGTTTTACCCAGGGGAACACTGAAGCTTTCTTT,CASSFTQGNTEAFF,.,TRBJ1-1,.,TRBV6-5
TGTGCCAGCAGTTTCACAGGGAGTTCGCATGAGCAGTTCTTC,CASSFTGSSHEQFF,.,TRBJ2-1,.,TRBV13
TGTGCCAGCACAGCTCGGGCTGGCGGGGAGCTGTTTTTT,CASTARAGGELFF,.,TRBJ2-2,.,TRBV11-2
TGTGCCAGCAGCCTCTTCCGGTCACTCTCTGGAAACACCATATATTTT,CASSLFRSLSGNTIYF,.,TRBJ1-3,.,TRBV7-9
TGTGCCAGCAGCTTGACAGGGCAGTACGAGCAATACTTC,CASSLTGQYEQYF,.,TRBJ2-7,.,TRBV5-6
TGTGCCAGCAGCCAAGGCAGGGGGGAGACCCAGTACTTC,CASSQGRGETQYF,TRBD1,TRBJ2-5,.,TRBV7-3
TGTGCCAGCAGACCACTAGCGGGAGGGTCAGATACGCAGTATTTT,CASRPLAGGSDTQYF,TRBD2,TRBJ2-3,.,TRBV6-1
TGTGCCAGCAGCGAACCACTAGCGGGAGTAGAGACCCAGTACTTC,CASSEPLAGVETQYF,TRBD2,TRBJ2-5,.,TRBV25-1
TGTGCCAGCAGCGACCGGGACTGGTCCAGGGGGGAGCTGTTTTTT,CASSDRDWSRGELFF,.,TRBJ2-2,.,TRBV7-3
TGTGCCAGCAGCTCCGGACAGTTAGGGGCTGGCGAGCAGTACTTC,CASSSGQLGAGEQYF,.,TRBJ2-7,.,TRBV7-2
TGTGCCAGCAGCAGAACAGGGCTCGCCAATCAGCCCCAGCATTTT,CASSRTGLANQPQHF,.,TRBJ1-5,.,TRBV6-1
TGTGCCAGTAGTATTCCGGCGAGGGACAATGAGCAGTTCTTC,CASSIPARDNEQFF,.,TRBJ2-1,.,TRBV19
TGCGCCAGCAGCCTGGGTCTAGCGGGAGCATCCCAAGAGACCCAGTACTTC,CASSLGLAGASQETQYF,TRBD2,TRBJ2-5,.,TRBV5-1
TGTGCCAGCAGTTACCCGGGCTCTGGGGCCAACGTCCTGACTTTC,CASSYPGSGANVLTF,.,TRBJ2-6,.,TRBV6-5
TGTGCCAGTAGTCCCTCAGGGGGTGCTAACTATGGCTACACCTTC,CASSPSGGANYGYTF,TRBD1,TRBJ1-2,.,TRBV19
TGTGCCAGCAGTTACTCATCCAGGGACTCTGGAAACACCATATATTTT,CASSYSSRDSGNTIYF,.,TRBJ1-3,.,TRBV6-5
TGTGCCAGCAGTGTACGACAGGTCTTCTATGGCTACACCTTC,CASSVRQVFYGYTF,.,TRBJ1-2,few,TRBV2
TGTGCCAGCAGCTTAGGGACTAGCGGGAGGGCCTTAGAGACCCAGTACTTC,CASSLGTSGRALETQYF,TRBD2,TRBJ2-5,.,TRBV13
TGTGCCAGCAGCTTAGGGGACAGGGGGAGCGCCCAGTTCTTC,CASSLGDRGSAQFF,TRBD1,TRBJ2-1,.,TRBV11-3